The clone carrying this TCR beta chain was counted a few times. This entry comes from a study of CD8 T cells in Susac syndrome. A quantity of roughly 0.5 to 1 ug RNA underwent reverse transcription using random hexamers. TCRdb re-called the immunoSEQ multiplex PCR reads through MiXCR, storing one row per CDR3 protein. Among 150,000 to 200,000 distinct CDR3 sequences listed, around 96% were seen once. Unmatched junction bases numbered 1, after V lost 3 bases and J lost 2 bases. CDR3 size: 13 residues. The chain joins TRBV12-3 or TRBV12-4 to TRBJ2-7, with 7 bases that match TRBD1. The sequence was collected from a human donor in good health. The sample comprised CD4+ T cells from PBMCs. In nucleotides, the CDR3 is TGTGCCAGCAGTTTGACAGGGCCCTACGAGCAGTACTTC. It encodes CASSLTGPYEQYF.